The sequence of this T cell receptor (beta chain) was determined in a study of T-cell reconstitution after alpha-beta-depleted transplantation in children. General study results and limits: T-cell counts and diversity were attributed mostly to newly produced T cells one year after transplant. Reportedly, roughly two months post-transplant, alpha-beta T cells arose from several hundred expanded graft clones.

During its preparation, the TCRbeta library received unique molecular identifiers. TCRdb re-called the PCR reads with MiXCR, one entry per CDR3 protein. The sample lists roughly 670,000 distinct CDR3 sequences; about an eighth were seen once. As regards this clonotype: Its antigen is as yet unknown.

Germline lookup yields CDR1 SGHNT and CDR2 YENEEA. This CDR3 is built from 15 residues. Deletions cut 5 bases from V and 2 bases from J, with 13 bases between. The TCR was taken from a girl aged 2 to 9 with congenital amegakaryocytic thrombocytopenia, due to receive a stem cell transplant. V gene TRBV11-3 combines with J gene TRBJ2-1; TRBD2 might be the D (5 bases). The sample was PBMCs, taken before TCRalphabeta/CD19-depleted stem cell transplant. The CDR3 DNA reads TGTGCCAGCAGCCCCACGGGGTACCCCTACAATGAGCAGTTCTTC. Translated: CASSPTGYPYNEQFF.